The rows below give T cell receptor beta chains drawn from one sample of a study of cytomegalovirus exposure and HLA in healthy donors. Only in-frame clones appear in the TCRdb table, and some are missing; sequencing was by immunoSEQ multiplex PCR. The sample contains roughly 100,000 clones, about 79% of which appear only once. The sequencing sample was made of PBMCs. These receptor sequences come from a man aged 50 to 60 in good health and CMV-seropositive. Each CDR3 is given with its conserved first and last residue. The D gene is left open where the match is weak. Rows may omit the clone size; those that give it use once, few, many or a size class.

CDR3 | DNA | size | J | D | V
CAISGTSGRNTGELFF | TGTGCCATCAGTGGGACTAGCGGGAGAAACACCGGGGAGCTGTTTTTT | few | TRBJ2-2 | TRBD2 | TRBV10-3
CASSESRSRGYEQYF | TGTGCCAGCAGTGAATCGAGGAGCCGGGGATACGAGCAGTACTTC | NA | TRBJ2-7 | NA | TRBV25-1
CASSWGGQVMVPREPQHF | TGTGCCAGCAGCTGGGGGGGACAGGTGATGGTCCCGAGAGAGCCCCAGCATTTT | once | TRBJ1-5 | TRBD1 | TRBV5-6
CAISGLRRPNTGELFF | TGTGCCATCAGTGGCTTACGGAGACCGAACACCGGGGAGCTGTTTTTT | NA | TRBJ2-2 | NA | TRBV10-3
CASSSGQGAQQETQYF | TGTGCCAGCAGCTCTGGACAGGGGGCGCAACAAGAGACCCAGTACTTC | NA | TRBJ2-5 | TRBD1 | TRBV5-4
CASSLWSGHNYNSPLHF | TGTGCCAGCAGTCTTTGGTCGGGACACAACTATAATTCACCCCTCCACTTT | NA | TRBJ1-6 | NA | TRBV14
CASSESTGVYGYTF | TGTGCCAGCAGCGAGTCGACAGGGGTTTATGGCTACACCTTC | NA | TRBJ1-2 | TRBD1 | TRBV9
CASSRGTVQETQYF | TGTGCCAGCAGCCGCGGGACGGTCCAAGAGACCCAGTACTTC | NA | TRBJ2-5 | NA | TRBV6-6
CASNSREAESNEKLFF | TGTGCCAGCAATTCCAGGGAGGCGGAATCTAATGAAAAACTGTTTTTT | NA | TRBJ1-4 | NA | TRBV28
CASSADPWGPDTQYF | TGTGCCAGCAGTGCGGACCCCTGGGGCCCAGATACGCAGTATTTT | NA | TRBJ2-3 | NA | TRBV2
CASSLTQGRDTQYF | TGCGCCAGCAGCTTAACACAGGGGAGAGATACGCAGTATTTT | NA | TRBJ2-3 | TRBD1 | TRBV5-1
CASSFAGTSFGEQFF | TGTGCCAGCAGCTTCGCCGGGACTAGCTTCGGCGAGCAGTTCTTC | NA | TRBJ2-1 | TRBD2 | TRBV7-2
CASSVEGGGGRTDTQYF | TGTGCCAGCAGCGTAGAGGGGGGCGGGGGGCGCACAGATACGCAGTATTTT | few | TRBJ2-3 | TRBD2 | TRBV9
CASSPTGRAPLHF | TGTGCCAGCAGCCCGACAGGACGGGCACCCCTCCACTTT | NA | TRBJ1-6 | NA | TRBV6-4
CASSFGSSYEQYF | TGTGCCAGCAGCTTCGGGAGCTCCTACGAGCAGTACTTC | NA | TRBJ2-7 | NA | TRBV7-6
CASSLRITGTTHALYF | TGTGCCAGCAGCTTACGGATTACCGGGACTACCCATGCTCTGTACTTC | NA | TRBJ2-5 | TRBD2 | TRBV7-2
CASSLGELRGEQYF | TGTGCCAGCAGTTTAGGGGAGCTACGAGGGGAGCAGTACTTC | NA | TRBJ2-7 | NA | TRBV28
CATSRAGTSFPTDTQYF | TGTGCCACCAGCAGAGCCGGGACTAGTTTTCCCACAGATACGCAGTATTTT | NA | TRBJ2-3 | TRBD2 | TRBV15
CASSPPGSPGELFF | TGCGCCAGCAGTCCCCCAGGGTCTCCCGGGGAGCTGTTTTTT | few | TRBJ2-2 | NA | TRBV10-1
CASSFSRQGVTDTQYF | TGTGCCAGCAGTTTCTCCCGACAGGGTGTCACAGATACGCAGTATTTT | NA | TRBJ2-3 | TRBD1 | TRBV6-5
CASSRNYGQGNTGELFF | TGTGCCAGCTCACGAAATTACGGACAGGGCAACACCGGGGAGCTGTTTTTT | NA | TRBJ2-2 | TRBD1 | TRBV18
CASSLGDGRAYETQYF | TGTGCCAGCAGCTTGGGGGACGGGAGGGCCTATGAGACCCAGTACTTC | few | TRBJ2-5 | TRBD2 | TRBV7-9
CASGSPWAGSTEAFF | TGTGCTAGTGGTTCGCCTTGGGCGGGGAGCACTGAAGCTTTCTTT | few | TRBJ1-1 | NA | TRBV12-5
CASSQDLTGGLAAYEQYF | TGCGCCAGCAGCCAAGATCTCACTGGAGGACTAGCGGCCTACGAGCAGTACTTC | NA | TRBJ2-7 | TRBD2 | TRBV4-1
CASSLGWTGGDEAFF | TGTGCCAGCAGTTTAGGTTGGACAGGGGGCGACGAAGCTTTCTTT | NA | TRBJ1-1 | TRBD1 | TRBV27
CASSKSSGYEQYF | TGTGCCAGTAGTAAGTCATCGGGCTACGAGCAGTACTTC | NA | TRBJ2-7 | NA | TRBV19
CASSVASRLAGAEQFF | TGTGCCAGCAGCGTAGCCAGCCGACTAGCGGGAGCTGAGCAGTTCTTC | NA | TRBJ2-1 | TRBD2 | TRBV9
CASSLDLEYYGYTF | TGTGCCAGCAGCTTAGATCTCGAGTACTATGGCTACACCTTC | few | TRBJ1-2 | NA | TRBV7-8
CASSIKGQPYNEQFF | TGTGCCAGTAGTATAAAGGGACAGCCCTACAATGAGCAGTTCTTC | few | TRBJ2-1 | TRBD1 | TRBV19
CATSRDYDRRGYTF | TGTGCCACCAGCAGAGATTACGACAGGCGGGGCTACACCTTC | NA | TRBJ1-2 | NA | TRBV15
CASSPAVASVLDEQFF | TGTGCCAGCAGCCCAGCGGTGGCAAGCGTGTTGGATGAGCAGTTCTTC | few | TRBJ2-1 | NA | TRBV7-7
CASSENSRIEGYTF | TGCGCCAGCAGTGAAAATTCTCGAATTGAGGGCTACACCTTC | NA | TRBJ1-2 | NA | TRBV10-1
CASSLGGSGQGRSPLHF | TGTGCCAGCAGCTTGGGGGGTTCGGGACAGGGTCGTTCACCCCTCCACTTT | NA | TRBJ1-6 | TRBD1 | TRBV5-4
CASSATSGLDEQFF | TGTGCCAGCTCAGCGACTAGCGGACTGGATGAGCAGTTCTTC | NA | TRBJ2-1 | TRBD2 | TRBV18
CASRSPRTGIDEAFF | TGTGCCAGCAGATCCCCGAGAACGGGGATCGATGAAGCTTTCTTT | NA | TRBJ1-1 | NA | TRBV27
CASSLVWPDTQYF | TGCGCCAGCAGCTTGGTCTGGCCAGATACGCAGTATTTT | NA | TRBJ2-3 | NA | TRBV5-1
CASSLGRDFGTDTQYF | TGTGCCAGCAGCTTAGGCAGGGACTTTGGCACAGATACGCAGTATTTT | NA | TRBJ2-3 | NA | TRBV11-3
CASNPGAREGRETQYF | TGTGCCAGCAACCCGGGAGCGCGGGAGGGCCGAGAGACCCAGTACTTC | NA | TRBJ2-5 | TRBD2 | TRBV25-1